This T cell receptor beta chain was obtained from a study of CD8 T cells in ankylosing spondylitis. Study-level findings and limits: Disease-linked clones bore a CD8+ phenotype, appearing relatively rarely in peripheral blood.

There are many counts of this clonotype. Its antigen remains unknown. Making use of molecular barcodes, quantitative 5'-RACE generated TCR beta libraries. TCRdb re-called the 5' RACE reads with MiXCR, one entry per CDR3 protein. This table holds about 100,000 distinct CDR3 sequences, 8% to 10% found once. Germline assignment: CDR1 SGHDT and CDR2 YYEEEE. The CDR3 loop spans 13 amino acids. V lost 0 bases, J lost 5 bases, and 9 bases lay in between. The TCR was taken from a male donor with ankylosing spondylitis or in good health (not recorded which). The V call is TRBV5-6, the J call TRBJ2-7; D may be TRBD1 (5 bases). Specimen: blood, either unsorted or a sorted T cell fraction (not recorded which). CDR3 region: CASSLDRLDEQYF. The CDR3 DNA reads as TGTGCCAGCAGCTTGGACAGGCTCGACGAGCAGTACTTC.